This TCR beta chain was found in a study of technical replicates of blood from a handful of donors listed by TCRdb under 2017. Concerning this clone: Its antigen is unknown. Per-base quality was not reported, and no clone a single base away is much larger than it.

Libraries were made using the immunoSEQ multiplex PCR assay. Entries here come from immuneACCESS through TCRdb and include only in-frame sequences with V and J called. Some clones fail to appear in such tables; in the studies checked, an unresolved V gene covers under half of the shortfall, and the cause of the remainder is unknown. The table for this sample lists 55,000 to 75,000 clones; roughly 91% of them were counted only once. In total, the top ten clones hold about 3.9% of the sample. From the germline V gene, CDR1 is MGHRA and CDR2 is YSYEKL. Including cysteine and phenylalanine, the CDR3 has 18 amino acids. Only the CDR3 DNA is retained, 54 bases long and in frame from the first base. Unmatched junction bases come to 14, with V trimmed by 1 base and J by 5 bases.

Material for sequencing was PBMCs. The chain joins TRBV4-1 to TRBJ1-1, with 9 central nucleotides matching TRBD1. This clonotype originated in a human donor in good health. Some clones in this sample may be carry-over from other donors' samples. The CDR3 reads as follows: CASSQVLRPGQGWTEAFF. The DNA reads TGCGCCAGCAGCCAAGTTTTACGGCCGGGACAGGGATGGACTGAAGCTTTCTTT.